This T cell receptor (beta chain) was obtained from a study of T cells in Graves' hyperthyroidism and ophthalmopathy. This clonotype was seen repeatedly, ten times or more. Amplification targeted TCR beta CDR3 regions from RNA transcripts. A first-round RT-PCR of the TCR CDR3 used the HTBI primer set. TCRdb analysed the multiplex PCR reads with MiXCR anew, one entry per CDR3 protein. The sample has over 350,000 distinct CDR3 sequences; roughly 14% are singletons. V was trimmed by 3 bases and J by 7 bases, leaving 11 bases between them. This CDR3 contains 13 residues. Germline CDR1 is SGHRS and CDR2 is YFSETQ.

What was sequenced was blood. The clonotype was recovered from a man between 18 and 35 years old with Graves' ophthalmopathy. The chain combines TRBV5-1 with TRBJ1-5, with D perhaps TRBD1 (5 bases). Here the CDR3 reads CASSYNQGQPQHF. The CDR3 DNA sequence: TGCGCCAGCAGCTACAACCAGGGCCAGCCCCAGCATTTT.